A single sample gave rise to the 21 T cell receptor beta chains below, sequenced in a study of human versus mouse CDR3 diversity and MHC coevolution. Here immunoSEQ multiplex PCR was the method, and the copy in TCRdb shows in-frame clones only, minus some. The sample lists tens of thousands of clones; 80% to 95% were seen once. Sequenced input: naive CD4+ T cells from blood. Noted subset: CD45RO-negative CD62L-positive naive CD4 T cells. Every receptor here comes from a person aged 30 to 69 in good health.

The V call is TRBV2, the J call TRBJ2-1; the match to TRBD2 covers 10 bases. Germline V gene data show CDR1 as SNHLY and CDR2 as FYNNEI. The CDR3 totals 13 residues. V was pared by 6 bases and J by 7 bases, with 3 bases of the junction left unmatched. The CDR3 DNA follows: TGTGCCAGCAGGCAACTAGCGGGGAATGAGCAGTTCTTC. Its translation: CASRQLAGNEQFF. The full variable domain, its missing parts supplied by reference TRBV2 and TRBJ2-1, is EPEVTQTPSHQVTQMGQEVILRCVPISNHLYFYWYRQILGQKVEFLVSFYNNEISEKSEIFDDQFSVERPDGSNFTLKIRSTKLEDSAMYFCASRQLAGNEQFFGPGTRLTVL.

V usage is TRBV29-1 and J usage is TRBJ1-3; D gene ambiguous. Trimming shortened V by 2 bases and J by 0 bases, and 8 bases separated the two germline ends. Germline V gene lookup returns CDR1 SQVTM and CDR2 ANQGSEA. The CDR3 is 14 amino acids. DNA of the CDR3: TGCAGCGTTGAACCCCCTTTCTCTGGAAACACCATATATTTT. This gives the protein CSVEPPFSGNTIYF.

This chain joins TRBV4-1 and TRBJ1-1; 9 bases agree with TRBD1. The J segment lost 3 bases and the V segment lost 4 bases, leaving 15 bases of the junction unmatched. The CDR3 loop spans 18 amino acids. Germline V gives CDR1 MGHRA, CDR2 YSYEKL. CDR3 protein: CASSLPRTGAGEDTEAFF. Written as DNA, the CDR3 is TGCGCCAGCAGCCTCCCGAGGACAGGGGCTGGGGAGGACACTGAAGCTTTCTTT.

The rearrangement joins TRBV4-1 to TRBJ2-7; TRBD2 is a possible D gene (6 bases). The CDR3 runs to 17 residues. Germline V gene sequence: CDR1 MGHRA, CDR2 YSYEKL. V was trimmed by 4 bases and J by 4 bases, leaving 23 bases between them. The CDR3 protein is CASSRSLNGGTVYEQYF. CDR3 nucleotides: TGCGCCAGCAGCCGATCACTCAACGGGGGAACGGTTTACGAGCAGTACTTC.

The chain is built from TRBV18 and TRBJ2-3; maybe TRBD1 (5 bases). Germline-derived CDR1 and CDR2 are KGHSH and LQKENI. The CDR3 has 15 residues. Between the trimmed V and J ends, which lost 6 bases and 2 bases, there was a span of 15 bases. CDR3: CASSPTTAITDTQYF. The CDR3 bases are TGTGCCAGCTCCCCAACGACAGCCATCACAGATACGCAGTATTTT.

This clone was counted between two and nine times. The chain couples TRBV2 to TRBJ2-7; D gene unclear. The CDR3 contains 13 residues. Germline V CDR1 and CDR2: SNHLY, FYNNEI. V was trimmed by 3 bases and J by 2 bases, leaving 8 bases between them. The DNA of the CDR3 is TGTGCCAGCAGTGATGGCACGCCCTACGAGCAGTACTTC. It codes for CASSDGTPYEQYF. Complete variable domain (other parts from reference TRBV2 and TRBJ2-7): EPEVTQTPSHQVTQMGQEVILRCVPISNHLYFYWYRQILGQKVEFLVSFYNNEISEKSEIFDDQFSVERPDGSNFTLKIRSTKLEDSAMYFCASSDGTPYEQYFGPGTRLTVT.

The chain carries TRBV5-6 and TRBJ1-4, with 11 bases identical to TRBD1. Germline values: CDR1 SGHDT, CDR2 YYEEEE. This CDR3 has 15 residues. The J segment lost 8 bases and the V segment lost 1 base, leaving 4 bases of the junction unmatched. The CDR3, as DNA: TGTGCCAGCAGCTTGCCGGGACAGGGGGAAGAAAAACTGTTTTTT. Encoded protein: CASSLPGQGEEKLFF.

The V gene is TRBV2, the J gene TRBJ1-5; tentative D call: TRBD1 (5 bases). The V gene's germline CDR1 is SNHLY and CDR2 FYNNEI. Between the trimmed V and J ends, which lost 9 bases and 5 bases, there was a span of 11 bases. The CDR3 totals 12 residues. The CDR3 coding sequence is TGTGCCAGGGGCAACAGGTATCAGCCCCAGCATTTT. This sequence encodes CARGNRYQPQHF. Complete variable domain (other parts from reference TRBV2 and TRBJ1-5): EPEVTQTPSHQVTQMGQEVILRCVPISNHLYFYWYRQILGQKVEFLVSFYNNEISEKSEIFDDQFSVERPDGSNFTLKIRSTKLEDSAMYFCARGNRYQPQHFGDGTRLSIL.

The rearrangement uses TRBV19 and TRBJ1-6; D possibly corresponds to TRBD1 (6 bases). V lost 7 bases to trimming and J lost 0 bases, with 13 bases between them. This CDR3 has 16 residues. Germline CDR1 LNHDA, CDR2 SQIVND (reference sequence). DNA of the CDR3: TGTGCCAGTAAGGGCCAGGGGTTCTCCTATAATTCACCCCTCCACTTT. This sequence encodes CASKGQGFSYNSPLHF.

The chain recombines TRBV7-9 with TRBJ1-1; 8 bases match TRBD1. CDR1 is SEHNR and CDR2 is FQNEAQ in the germline V gene (reference sequence). CDR3 length: 15 residues. V lost 2 bases, J lost 0 bases, and 2 bases stayed unmatched. CDR3 DNA sequence: TGTGCCAGCAGCTTACGGGACAGGTTGAACACTGAAGCTTTCTTT. Translating it yields CASSLRDRLNTEAFF. Variable domain in full (rest from reference TRBV7-9 and TRBJ1-1): DTGVSQNPRHKITKRGQNVTFRCDPISEHNRLYWYRQTLGQGPEFLTYFQNEAQLEKSRLLSDRFSAERPKGSFSTLEIQRTEQGDSAMYLCASSLRDRLNTEAFFGQGTRLTVV.

The chain couples TRBV18 to TRBJ1-4, with TRBD1 matching over 8 bases. Germline CDR1 is KGHSH and CDR2 is LQKENI. V was pared by 1 base and J by 5 bases, with 0 bases of the junction left unmatched. The CDR3 loop spans 14 amino acids. The CDR3 DNA is TGTGCCAGCTCACCACGGACAGGGAATGAAAAACTGTTTTTT. Protein product: CASSPRTGNEKLFF.

The V and J genes are TRBV14 and TRBJ1-1; 12 positions match TRBD1. V lost 7 bases to trimming and J lost 7 bases; unmatched junction nucleotides: 7. CDR1 and CDR2 (germline): SGHDN, FVKESK. The CDR3 totals 14 residues. CDR3 DNA sequence: TGTGCCAGCAACCCGGGACAGGGGGCTGGTGAAGCTTTCTTT. This sequence encodes CASNPGQGAGEAFF.

The chain couples TRBV6-6 to TRBJ1-2; no firm D call. The V end lost 2 bases, the J end lost 5 bases, and 12 bases lay between the germline ends. The CDR3 sequence is 14 residues long. CDR1 is MNHNY, CDR2 SVGAGI, per germline (reference sequence). The CDR3 DNA reads TGTGCCAGCAGTTACCCCCAGGAATTATATGGCTACACCTTC. It specifies CASSYPQELYGYTF.

The chain joins TRBV2 to TRBJ2-6; TRBD1 might be the D (5 bases). V dropped 8 bases and J dropped 2 bases, with 7 bases sitting between them. Germline V gene data show CDR1 as SNHLY and CDR2 as FYNNEI. The CDR3 has 13 amino acids. CDR3 nucleotide sequence: TGTGCCAGCTCAGGGACTGGGGCCAACGTCCTGACTTTC. It specifies CASSGTGANVLTF.

CDR3 residues: CASSPWLAGGPGTDTQYF. CDR3 DNA sequence: TGTGCCAGCAGCCCTTGGCTAGCGGGGGGGCCTGGCACAGATACGCAGTATTTT. The rearrangement joins TRBV9 to TRBJ2-3, with 12 bases lining up with TRBD2. Germline assignment: CDR1 SGDLS and CDR2 YYNGEE. This CDR3 has 18 amino acids. Trimming at V came to 4 bases and at J to 1 base, leaving 10 bases not matched to a gene.

This clone was seen just once. V is TRBV7-7 and J is TRBJ2-5, with D possibly matching TRBD1 (5 bases). The germline V gene encodes CDR1 SSHAT and CDR2 FNYEAQ (reference sequence). V lost 1 base to trimming and J lost 1 base, with 10 bases between them. This CDR3 comprises 15 residues. The CDR3 protein is CASSLVKGLQETQYF. CDR3 nucleotide sequence: TGTGCCAGCAGCTTAGTTAAGGGGCTCCAAGAGACCCAGTACTTC.

This rearrangement joins TRBV5-5 to TRBJ1-5; D may be TRBD1 (5 bases). Trimming took off 7 bases at V and 1 base at J, with 12 bases between the two ends. Germline V lookup: CDR1 SGHKS, CDR2 YYEKEE (reference sequence). The CDR3 runs 14 residues. CDR3 sequence (DNA): TGTGCCAGCTCCCTCGGACACAGCAATCAGCCCCAGCATTTT. Its protein is CASSLGHSNQPQHF.

The chain is built from TRBV5-5 and TRBJ2-7, with D maybe TRBD2 (6 bases). Between the trimmed V and J ends, which lost 4 bases and 0 bases, there was a span of 17 bases. The CDR3 loop spans 16 amino acids. Per germline, CDR1 SGHKS and CDR2 YYEKEE (reference sequence). The CDR3 DNA reads as TGTGCCAGCAGCATCCATCTTAGCGGAGCCTCCTACGAGCAGTACTTC. Translation: CASSIHLSGASYEQYF.

This chain joins TRBV5-1 and TRBJ2-6; D is unresolved. Trimming stripped 5 bases from V and 9 bases from J, with 9 bases between. The CDR3 totals 12 residues. CDR1 is SGHRS and CDR2 is YFSETQ in the germline V gene. CDR3 nucleotide sequence: TGCGCCAGCAGTGAGGAAGACAACGTCCTGACTTTC. It translates to CASSEEDNVLTF.

This sequence joins TRBV30 and TRBJ2-2, with D tentatively TRBD1 (5 bases). This CDR3 comprises 14 residues. CDR1 is GTSNPN, CDR2 SVGIG, per germline (reference sequence). Trimming pared 4 bases from V and 5 bases from J, leaving 14 bases between. CDR3 in DNA: TGTGCCTGGAATAGGGGCCTTTCTACCGGGGAGCTGTTTTTT. Encoded protein: CAWNRGLSTGELFF.

The chain has TRBV28 and TRBJ1-1; D not certain. CDR3 length equals 14 residues. Germline V gene data show CDR1 as MDHEN and CDR2 as SYDVKM. Trimming took 3 bases from V and 2 from J, leaving 10 bases between them. CDR3 sequence (DNA): TGTGCCAGCAGTTTTATCAGGCGTAACACTGAAGCTTTCTTT. Translating gives CASSFIRRNTEAFF.